These T cell receptor beta chains were read from a single sample in a study of blood T cells in healthy people across ages. TCRdb analysed the 5' RACE reads with MiXCR anew, one entry per CDR3 protein. Of 650,000 to 800,000 distinct CDR3 sequences listed, 52% are singletons. Sequenced material: blood. The receptors originated from a woman at least 80 years old in good health. CDR3s leave out the opening cysteine and the closing phenylalanine or tryptophan. D genes are given only for firm matches.

NA | TRBV29-1 | SVKYQAASSYNEQF
NA | TRBV29-1 | SVEDGSVGTQY
NA | TRBV5-6 | TSSTVRAGAYGYT
TRBD1 | TRBV20-1 | SARDWDRGLGEQY
TRBD2 | TRBV12-3/TRBV12-4 | ASSLRGATDTQY
NA | TRBV5-1 | ASSVKETQY
TRBD1 | TRBV27 | ASSQPGTAYNEQF
TRBD1 | TRBV18 | ASSPPRPTGQGANEQY
NA | TRBV29-1 | SGTDGQETQY
NA | TRBV4-1 | ASSQGWGGTGTQY
NA | TRBV6-6 | ASSYGGIYNEQF
NA | TRBV5-1 | ASRIRSTDTQY
NA | TRBV29-1 | SVAQTGANVLT
NA | TRBV6-5 | ASSRAYTQY
TRBD1 | TRBV20-1 | SALTGGSPLH
NA | TRBV28 | ASSFRTNLGGNIQY
TRBD1 | TRBV20-1 | SASGGLPETQY
NA | TRBV7-8 | ASSLGGRYEQY
TRBD1 | TRBV5-1 | ASSLGGGGGYNEQY
NA | TRBV2 | ASSVARINQPQH
TRBD2 | TRBV10-3 | AISDGTSGGGTDTQY
TRBD2 | TRBV20-1 | SARQRGNEQF